Below, 13 T cell receptor beta chains from the same sample are listed, as sequenced in a study of molecular identifiers for immune sequencing clone quantification. TCRdb ran MiXCR on the PCR reads and lists one entry per CDR3 protein. The sample shows a few hundred thousand distinct CDR3 sequences, about 26% of them seen only once. Material: naive CD8+ T cells from blood, with Jurkat cell RNA spiked in. As to subset: FACS-sorted CD8+CD4-CCR7+CD45RA+ naive T cells. The receptors shown here come from a human donor in good health. Some libraries in this study had Jurkat cell RNA spiked in.

The rearrangement joins TRBV29-1 to TRBJ1-2, with TRBD1 as a possible D gene (5 bases). The CDR3 covers 12 residues. V gave up 1 base and J gave up 4 bases, with 7 bases separating them. The germline CDR1 and CDR2 sequences are SQVTM and ANQGSEA. The CDR3, as DNA: TGCAGCGTTGAAGCGGGGGGCTATGGCTACACCTTC. Translation: CSVEAGGYGYTF.

As concerns this clonotype: This sequence may be a read error, since a much larger clone differs from it by one base. The chain recombines TRBV6-5 with TRBJ1-4; D unresolved. This CDR3 spans 14 amino acids. From germline, CDR1 is MNHEY and CDR2 SVGAGI. The DNA for the CDR3 is TGTGCCAGCTCAAACAGCGCAACTAGTGAAAAACTGTTTTTT. It encodes CASSNSATSEKLFF.

A note on this clonotype: A read error may explain this, as a much larger clone is one base away. Because it lacks the conserved phenylalanine or tryptophan at the end, this CDR3 is likely a read error. The V call is TRBV5-3, the J call TRBJ1-1, with 7 bases aligning to TRBD1. TRBV5-3 is marked as an open reading frame, function uncertain. The CDR3 loop spans 15 amino acids. Unmatched junction bases numbered 13, after V lost 8 bases and J lost 3 bases. In nucleotides, the CDR3 is TGTGCCAGCAGCGCTCGACAGGGATTGGACACTGAAGCTTTCTGT. It codes for CASSARQGLDTEAFC.

The chain employs TRBV15 and TRBJ2-3; D might be TRBD2 (5 bases). The CDR3 covers 17 residues. Germline values: CDR1 LNHNV, CDR2 YYDKDF (reference sequence). In DNA form, the CDR3 reads TGTGCTACCTCCTTCGGGTTCGGCAGGACTCCGACAGATACGCAGTATTTT. This encodes CATSFGFGRTPTDTQYF.

This clonotype was observed a few times. This chain links TRBV2 with TRBJ1-5; the D is unclear. V was cut by 1 base and J by 2 bases, with 12 bases left in between. Germline V gene data show CDR1 as SNHLY and CDR2 as FYNNEI. This CDR3 is 16 amino acids long. CDR3 bases: TGTGCCAGCAGTGAAGTTGCGGGTGGGGGCAATCAGCCCCAGCATTTT. Its protein is CASSEVAGGGNQPQHF.

This clonotype showed up many times. The CDR3 region has the DNA TGCAGCGTTGAAGATCTTCAACTAGCCGACACCCCCACAGATACGCAGTATTTT. The encoded protein is CSVEDLQLADTPTDTQYF. The gene calls are TRBV29-1 and TRBJ2-3; a possible D gene is TRBD2 (6 bases). Per germline, CDR1 SQVTM and CDR2 ANQGSEA. The germline V and J ends were trimmed by 0 bases and 2 bases, with 21 bases remaining between them. The CDR3 is 18 amino acids.

The chain uses TRBV12-3 or TRBV12-4 and TRBJ1-6; no clear D. CDR3 size: 12 residues. The V end was cut by 10 bases, the J end by 4 bases, with 8 bases between. The CDR3 DNA follows: TGTGCCACCGGGCCATATAATTCACCCCTCCACTTT. It is translated as CATGPYNSPLHF.

As for this clonotype: Relative to the germline gene, one junction end is altered; a read error may explain this. The V call is TRBV4-2, the J call TRBJ1-4; TRBD1 matches 7 bases. Per the germline V gene, CDR1 is LGHNA and CDR2 is YNFKEQ. The CDR3 is 14 amino acids. CDR3 sequence reads: CASCQTGNNEKLIF. The CDR3 nucleotides are TGTGCCAGCTGCCAGACAGGGAATAATGAAAAACTGATTTTT.

This clonotype was observed a few times. The V call is TRBV20-1, the J call TRBJ2-4; D possibly corresponds to TRBD1 (5 bases). Per germline, CDR1 DFQATT and CDR2 SNEGSKA (reference sequence). This CDR3 region has 15 residues. With 3 bases removed from V and 0 bases from J, the gap between germline ends came to 12 bases. This chain's CDR3 is CSARLQDLAKNIQYF. In DNA form, the CDR3 reads TGCAGTGCTAGGCTACAGGACCTAGCCAAAAACATTCAGTACTTC.

In this sample, this clonotype turned up a few times. The V gene is TRBV5-4, the J gene TRBJ2-3; the match to TRBD2 covers 9 bases. This CDR3 spans 16 amino acids. Germline V CDR1 and CDR2: SGHNT, YYREEE (reference sequence). Unmatched junction bases numbered 8, after V lost 3 bases and J lost 3 bases. The CDR3 sequence: CASSYGVAGVTDTQYF. CDR3 DNA: TGTGCCAGCAGCTACGGAGTAGCGGGAGTTACAGATACGCAGTATTTT.

V usage is TRBV7-8 and J usage is TRBJ2-7; D uncertain. V shed 5 bases and J shed 9 bases, with 23 bases lying between them. Germline V gives CDR1 SGHVS, CDR2 FQNEAQ. The CDR3 is 15 amino acids. CDR3 sequence reads: CASSPGPHSGPAQYF. For the CDR3, the DNA is TGTGCCAGCAGCCCCGGGCCCCACTCCGGCCCCGCGCAGTACTTC.

The rearrangement joins TRBV5-6 to TRBJ2-5; 12 bases are a match to TRBD1. The V segment lost 3 bases and the J segment 7 bases; nucleotides outside the gene matches: 16. There are 18 residues in the CDR3. CDR1 SGHDT and CDR2 YYEEEE come from the germline V gene. The CDR3 loop is CASSSAEGTGGAWVTQYF. CDR3 nucleotide sequence: TGTGCCAGCAGCTCCGCCGAAGGGACAGGGGGCGCTTGGGTGACCCAGTACTTC.

This chain joins TRBV27 and TRBJ2-7, with 11 bases identical to TRBD2. V dropped 2 bases and J dropped 3; count of bases not matched to a gene: 6. This CDR3 comprises 16 residues. Germline V gene sequence: CDR1 MNHEY, CDR2 SMNVEV (reference sequence). The CDR3 nucleotides are TGTGCCAGCAGTTTACGCGGGGGACTAGCGGACTACGAGCAGTACTTC. It translates to CASSLRGGLADYEQYF.